The 29 T cell receptor beta chains reported below all come from one sample, sequenced in a study of T cell responses to AZD1222 COVID-19 vaccine. Libraries were prepared by immunoSEQ multiplex PCR; TCRdb keeps only in-frame clonotypes and omits some of them. The profile covers around 150,000 clones, with about nine tenths appearing a single time and roughly 2% taken by the ten largest. The material was peripheral blood, obtained on day 0 of AZD1222 vaccination. The receptors come from an adult in good health.

The rearrangement uses TRBV29-1 and TRBJ2-1, with TRBD2 matching 7 bases. The CDR3 sequence is 15 residues long. The junction had 9 bases not matched to a gene; V was cut back by 7 bases and J by 0 bases. Germline assignment: CDR1 SQVTM and CDR2 ANQGSEA. The DNA for the CDR3 is TGCAGCGCTGGCCCCCCTAGCGGCTCCTACAATGAGCAGTTCTTC. Its translation is CSAGPPSGSYNEQFF.

The V and J genes are TRBV5-4 and TRBJ2-1; D possibly corresponds to TRBD2 (5 bases). Trimming cost V 4 bases and J 5 bases, with 10 bases left between them. Germline CDR1 is SGHNT and CDR2 is YYREEE (reference sequence). The CDR3 length is 13 residues. The CDR3 is CASSRRVDNEQFF. In nucleotides, the CDR3 is TGTGCCAGCAGCCGGCGGGTAGACAATGAGCAGTTCTTC.

The chain has TRBV18 and TRBJ2-7, with TRBD1 as a possible D gene (6 bases). Germline lookup yields CDR1 KGHSH and CDR2 LQKENI. Trimming removed 3 bases at V and 2 bases at J, with 11 bases between. The CDR3 totals 14 residues. CDR3 bases: TGTGCCAGCTCACCTAAAACAGGGACCTACGAGCAGTACTTC. Translating gives CASSPKTGTYEQYF.

This chain's CDR3 is CASSQRAGTSKTDTQYF. The CDR3 DNA is TGTGCCAGCAGCCAACGAGCTGGGACTAGCAAGACAGATACGCAGTATTTT. J is TRBJ2-3 and V is TRBV7-2, with 9 bases lining up with TRBD2. The CDR3 extends over 17 amino acids. CDR1 and CDR2 (germline): SGHTA, FQGNSA. The V gene end was trimmed by 5 bases and the J gene end by 3 bases; junction bases not matched to a gene: 12.

This clone appeared a single time. V is TRBV19 and J is TRBJ1-5; TRBD1 matches at 7 bases. CDR1 and CDR2 from the germline V gene are LNHDA and SQIVND (reference sequence). V lost 2 bases, J lost 3 bases, and 7 bases stayed unmatched. This CDR3 is 16 amino acids long. The DNA for the CDR3 is TGTGCCAGTAGTATAACGAGGGGGCTAGCCAATCAGCCCCAGCATTTT. This translates into CASSITRGLANQPQHF.

The V and J genes are TRBV5-4 and TRBJ2-2, with TRBD1 matching 9 bases. In germline, CDR1 is SGHNT, CDR2 YYREEE (reference sequence). The CDR3 loop spans 15 amino acids. With 4 bases clipped from V and 6 bases from J, the junction kept 7 bases outside the gene matches. CDR3 region: CASSPLQGAPGELFF. The CDR3, as DNA: TGTGCCAGCAGCCCCCTACAGGGGGCGCCCGGGGAGCTGTTTTTT.

V and J are TRBV9 and TRBJ2-1; D possibly corresponds to TRBD1 (5 bases). Germline V gene data show CDR1 as SGDLS and CDR2 as YYNGEE. The CDR3 spans 15 residues. V dropped 0 bases and J dropped 8 bases, with 15 bases sitting between them. The CDR3 is CASSVGMGRIDEQFF. The CDR3 DNA sequence: TGTGCCAGCAGCGTAGGGATGGGGCGCATTGATGAGCAGTTCTTC. The complete variable domain, with remaining parts taken from reference TRBV9 and TRBJ2-1, reads DSGVTQTPKHLITATGQRVTLRCSPRSGDLSVYWYQQSLDQGLQFLIQYYNGEERAKGNILERFSAQQFPDLHSELNLSSLELGDSALYFCASSVGMGRIDEQFFGPGTRLTVL.

In this sample, this clone turned up once. This chain joins TRBV30 and TRBJ1-3; 9 bases agree with TRBD1. The CDR3 is 15 amino acids. CDR1 is GTSNPN, CDR2 SVGIG, per germline (reference sequence). The V and J ends lost 2 bases and 4 bases, in that order; junction bases with no gene match: 6. CDR3 region: CAWSSTGGPGNTIYF. CDR3 in DNA: TGTGCCTGGAGTTCCACAGGGGGCCCCGGAAACACCATATATTTT.

The CDR3: CASSLALDFYNEQFF. The CDR3, as DNA: TGTGCCAGCAGCTTAGCGCTAGACTTCTACAATGAGCAGTTCTTC. The chain links TRBV11-1 to TRBJ2-1; the D is unclear. Germline assignment: CDR1 SGHAT and CDR2 FQDESV (reference sequence). Trimming took 0 bases from V and 3 from J, leaving 9 bases between them. The CDR3 has 15 amino acids.

The chain links TRBV27 to TRBJ2-7; tentatively, D is TRBD1 (6 bases). Deletions cut 10 bases from V and 1 base from J, with 20 bases between. Per germline, CDR1 MNHEY and CDR2 SMNVEV (reference sequence). The CDR3 extends over 15 amino acids. CDR3 sequence reads: CATLSQGSRSYEQYF. CDR3 nucleotides: TGTGCCACCCTTTCTCAGGGGTCAAGGTCCTACGAGCAGTACTTC.

This clone was seen a single time. CDR3 sequence reads: CASSPRGTGSGNTIYF. Here the CDR3 DNA reads TGTGCCAGCAGCCCTCGAGGGACCGGCTCTGGAAACACCATATATTTT. V gene TRBV4-2 combines with J gene TRBJ1-3, with a weak D call TRBD1 (5 bases). In germline, CDR1 is LGHNA, CDR2 YNFKEQ. The CDR3 has 16 amino acids. With 4 bases removed from V and 0 bases from J, the gap between germline ends came to 13 bases.

V is TRBV7-2 and J is TRBJ2-7; 8 positions match TRBD1. Germline V lookup: CDR1 SGHTA, CDR2 FQGNSA. The CDR3 loop spans 16 amino acids. Trimming took 5 bases from V and 3 from J; bases not matched to a gene: 12. The CDR3 bases are TGTGCCAGCAGCCCACGACAGGGGATAGTGGGCTACGAGCAGTACTTC. Protein sequence: CASSPRQGIVGYEQYF.

This clone appeared a single time. The chain has TRBV29-1 and TRBJ2-1; D tentatively fits TRBD1 or TRBD2 (5 bases each). In germline, CDR1 is SQVTM, CDR2 ANQGSEA. This CDR3 is built from 13 residues. V dropped 4 bases and J dropped 4 bases, with 11 bases sitting between them. The CDR3 coding sequence is TGCAGCGTTGTGGGACGGTTTTACAATGAGCAGTTCTTC. Translated, it gives CSVVGRFYNEQFF.

This sequence joins TRBV9 and TRBJ1-4, with 11 bases identical to TRBD1. The J segment lost 6 bases and the V segment lost 4 bases, leaving 5 bases of the junction unmatched. The CDR3 contains 15 residues. Germline CDR1 and CDR2: SGDLS and YYNGEE. The CDR3 sequence: CASSTGTGGDEKLFF. The CDR3 coding sequence is TGTGCCAGCAGCACGGGGACAGGGGGGGATGAAAAACTGTTTTTT.

The gene calls are TRBV15 and TRBJ1-2; possibly TRBD1 for D (5 bases). Germline CDR1 is LNHNV and CDR2 is YYDKDF (reference sequence). V was pared by 1 base and J by 2 bases, with 11 bases between. The CDR3 loop spans 15 amino acids. The CDR3 coding sequence is TGTGCCACCAGCAGAGGAAGAGGGGCCAACTATGGCTACACCTTC. It specifies CATSRGRGANYGYTF.

This chain links TRBV29-1 with TRBJ1-2; no clear D gene. Germline V gives CDR1 SQVTM, CDR2 ANQGSEA. The V and J ends lost 4 bases and 4 bases respectively, with 7 bases between them. The length of the CDR3 is 11 residues. For the CDR3, the DNA is TGCAGCGTTGGCAGTAGCTATGGCTACACCTTC. Translated: CSVGSSYGYTF.

With respect to this clone: The junction and the germline gene differ at one end; a read error may be behind it. The J gene is TRBJ2-1, the V gene TRBV3-1 (or the pseudogene TRBV3-2); 11 bases map to TRBD2. Germline assignment: CDR1 LGHDT and CDR2 YNNKEL (reference sequence). The CDR3 covers 15 residues. For the CDR3, the DNA is TGTGCCAGCAGCCAAGGGGGCGCGACTAGCGGGGCATGGGTCTTC. Translating it yields CASSQGGATSGAWVF.

V usage is TRBV7-2 and J usage is TRBJ1-2, with D perhaps matching TRBD1 (5 bases). The CDR3 has 14 amino acids. CDR1 SGHTA and CDR2 FQGNSA come from the germline V gene. Trimming removed 0 bases at V and 3 bases at J, with 8 bases between. CDR3 sequence reads: CASSLAGVDYGYTF. The CDR3 DNA reads TGTGCCAGCAGCTTAGCGGGGGTGGACTATGGCTACACCTTC.

This clone was recorded a few times. The gene calls are TRBV7-9 and TRBJ2-7; D may be TRBD1 (6 bases). Germline lookup yields CDR1 SEHNR and CDR2 FQNEAQ (reference sequence). The CDR3 has 13 amino acids. Trimming stripped 4 bases from V and 6 bases from J, with 13 bases between. The CDR3 region is CASSSTDRGEQYF. CDR3 DNA: TGTGCCAGCAGCTCGACGGACAGAGGCGAGCAGTACTTC.

The genes are TRBV9 and TRBJ1-1; TRBD1 agrees at 9 bases. V lost 0 bases, J lost 1 base, and 1 base stayed unmatched. There are 15 residues in the CDR3. CDR1 is SGDLS, CDR2 YYNGEE, per germline. The CDR3 spells CASSVVGQGNTEAFF. As DNA, the CDR3 is TGTGCCAGCAGCGTAGTGGGACAGGGGAACACTGAAGCTTTCTTT.

The gene calls are TRBV9 and TRBJ2-1, with D unresolved. The V end lost 3 bases, the J end lost 0 bases, and 10 bases lay between the germline ends. Germline values: CDR1 SGDLS, CDR2 YYNGEE. This CDR3 is built from 15 residues. Written as DNA, the CDR3 is TGTGCCAGCAGCGAGACGGTCAGCTCCTACAATGAGCAGTTCTTC. It yields the protein CASSETVSSYNEQFF.

The CDR3 reads CASSGTGGRGTEAFF. In nucleotides, the CDR3 is TGTGCCAGCAGTGGAACAGGGGGCCGTGGCACTGAAGCTTTCTTT. V usage is TRBV25-1 and J usage is TRBJ1-1; 9 nucleotides agree with TRBD1. The CDR3 contains 15 residues. With V trimmed by 4 bases and J by 4 bases, 7 bases remained unmatched. In germline, CDR1 is MGHDK, CDR2 SYGVNS. Full variable domain (rest looked up from reference TRBV25-1 and TRBJ1-1): EADIYQTPRYLVIGTGKKITLECSQTMGHDKMYWYQQDPGMELHLIHYSYGVNSTEKGDLSSESTVSRIRTEHFPLTLESARPSHTSQYLCASSGTGGRGTEAFFGQGTRLTVV.

The chain employs TRBV6-4 and TRBJ2-7, with D possibly matching TRBD1 (6 bases). Trimming took off 10 bases at V and 3 bases at J, with 10 bases between the two ends. Per germline, CDR1 MRHNA and CDR2 SNTAGT. This CDR3 is built from 11 residues. Here the CDR3 DNA reads TGTGCCACCACACAGGGCTACGAGCAGTACTTC. It yields the protein CATTQGYEQYF.

The chain has TRBV12-3 or TRBV12-4 and TRBJ2-1; the D gene is possibly TRBD2 (6 bases). Trimming took 5 bases from V and 12 from J, leaving 11 bases between them. This CDR3 has 11 amino acids. CDR3 amino acids: CASSPGLWQFF. CDR3 nucleotide sequence: TGTGCCAGCAGTCCAGGACTATGGCAGTTCTTC.

The chain carries TRBV4-3 and TRBJ1-2; no definite D call. CDR1 and CDR2 (germline): LGHNA, YSLEER. The CDR3 extends over 14 amino acids. The germline V and J ends were trimmed by 2 bases and 5 bases, with 12 bases remaining between them. The CDR3 protein is CASSQLRADYGYTF. DNA for the CDR3: TGCGCCAGCAGCCAACTTCGGGCAGATTATGGCTACACCTTC.

The genes are TRBV27 and TRBJ1-5; tentative D call: TRBD1 (5 bases). Germline values: CDR1 MNHEY, CDR2 SMNVEV (reference sequence). V lost 1 base to trimming and J lost 2 bases, with 12 bases between them. The CDR3 runs 16 residues. The CDR3 loop reads CASSLWAPGGNQPQHF. The CDR3 DNA reads as TGTGCCAGCAGTTTATGGGCCCCGGGGGGCAATCAGCCCCAGCATTTT.

This chain connects TRBV7-9 to TRBJ2-1; D unclear. CDR3 length: 12 amino acids. Deletions cut 1 base from V and 5 bases from J, with 3 bases between. The V gene's germline CDR1 is SEHNR and CDR2 FQNEAQ (reference sequence). The chain's CDR3 is CASSLVNNEQFF. In nucleotides, the CDR3 is TGTGCCAGCAGCTTAGTAAACAATGAGCAGTTCTTC.

The rearrangement joins TRBV12-5 to TRBJ2-7, with unresolved D. Germline V gene data show CDR1 as LGHNT and CDR2 as FRNRAP. Trimming stripped 4 bases from V and 6 bases from J, with 13 bases between. CDR3 length: 13 residues. Here the CDR3 DNA reads TGTGCTAGTGGTTCCCCAGGTTACGGCGAGCAGTACTTC. Protein sequence: CASGSPGYGEQYF.

This clone was observed once. V is TRBV5-1 and J is TRBJ2-2, with 9 bases that match TRBD2. The CDR3 is made up of 15 amino acids. The germline V gene encodes CDR1 SGHRS and CDR2 YFSETQ. Trimming removed 3 bases from V and 2 bases from J; junction bases left unmatched: 2. CDR3 nucleotides: TGCGCCAGCAGCTGGACTAGCGATAACACCGGGGAGCTGTTTTTT. Translation gives CASSWTSDNTGELFF.